This entry features one T cell receptor beta chain sequence. Its specificity is not known. This CDR3 has 19 residues. The V and J ends lost 2 bases and 0 bases, in that order; junction bases with no gene match: 6. Germline assignment: CDR1 SGHTA and CDR2 FQGNSA. With survey level as its setting, the immunoSEQ assay was v3.0. Only in-frame clones appear in the TCRdb table, and some are missing; sequencing was by immunoSEQ multiplex PCR. The table includes about 20,000 clones, over 75% detected once. This sample was taken from a study of long-term antiretroviral therapy in people with HIV. Study-wide results and caveats: Diversity went up after ART and still fell short of transplant donor controls. HIV repertoires covered narrower CDR3 length ranges than controls did.

Sequencing was performed on unsorted PBMCs, taken approximately 4.2 years before starting antiretroviral therapy. The source is a woman in her twenties or thirties with HIV. This sequence joins TRBV7-2 and TRBJ2-3; TRBD2 matches 15 bases. The chain's CDR3 is CASSLQGGLAGGSTDTQYF. The CDR3 DNA sequence: TGTGCCAGCAGCTTACAAGGGGGACTAGCGGGGGGAAGCACAGATACGCAGTATTTT.